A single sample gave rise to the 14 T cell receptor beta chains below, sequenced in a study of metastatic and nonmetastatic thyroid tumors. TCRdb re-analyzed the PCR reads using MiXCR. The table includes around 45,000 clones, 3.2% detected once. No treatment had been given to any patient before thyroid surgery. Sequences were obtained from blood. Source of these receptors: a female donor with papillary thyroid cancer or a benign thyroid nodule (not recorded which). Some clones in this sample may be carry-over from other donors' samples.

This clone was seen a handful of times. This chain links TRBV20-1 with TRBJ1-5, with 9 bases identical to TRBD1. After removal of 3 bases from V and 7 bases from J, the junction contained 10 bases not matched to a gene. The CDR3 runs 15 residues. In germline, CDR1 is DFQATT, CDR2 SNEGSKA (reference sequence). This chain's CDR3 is CSARLTGGSRQPQHF. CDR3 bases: TGCAGTGCTAGGTTGACAGGGGGAAGCAGACAGCCCCAGCATTTT.

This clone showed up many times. In DNA form, the CDR3 reads TGTGCCAGCAGCCTCGACAGGGTCCAAGAGACCCAGTACTTC. It is translated as CASSLDRVQETQYF. The chain joins TRBV7-9 to TRBJ2-5, with TRBD1 matching over 7 bases. The CDR3 contains 14 residues. Germline V gene lookup returns CDR1 SEHNR and CDR2 FQNEAQ (reference sequence). Unmatched junction bases numbered 4, after V lost 5 bases and J lost 1 base.

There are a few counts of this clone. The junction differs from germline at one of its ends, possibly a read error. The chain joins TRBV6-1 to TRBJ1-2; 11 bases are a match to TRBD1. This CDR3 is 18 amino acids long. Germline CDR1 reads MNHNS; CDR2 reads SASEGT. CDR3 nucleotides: TGTGCCAGCAGCAGCCGGCCGGACAGGGGGCGTCGAGTCTATTGCTACACCTTC. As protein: CASSSRPDRGRRVYCYTF.

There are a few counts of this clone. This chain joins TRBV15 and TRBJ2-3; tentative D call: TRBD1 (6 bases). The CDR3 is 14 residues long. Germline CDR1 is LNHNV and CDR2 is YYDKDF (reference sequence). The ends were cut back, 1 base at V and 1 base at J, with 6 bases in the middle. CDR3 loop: CATSRGTGTDTQYF. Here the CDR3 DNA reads TGTGCCACCAGCAGAGGGACAGGCACAGATACGCAGTATTTT.

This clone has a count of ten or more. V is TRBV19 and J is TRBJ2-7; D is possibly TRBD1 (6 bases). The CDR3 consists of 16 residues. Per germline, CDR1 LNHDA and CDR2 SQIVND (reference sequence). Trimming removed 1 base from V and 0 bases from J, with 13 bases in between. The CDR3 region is CASSIAGRGSSYEQYF. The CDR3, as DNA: TGTGCCAGTAGTATAGCAGGCAGGGGAAGCTCCTACGAGCAGTACTTC.

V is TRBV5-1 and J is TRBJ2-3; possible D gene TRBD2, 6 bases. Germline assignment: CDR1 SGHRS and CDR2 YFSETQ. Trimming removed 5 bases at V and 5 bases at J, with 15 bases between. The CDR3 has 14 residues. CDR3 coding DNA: TGCGCCAGCAGGATCGGGAGTGTGGAAGATACGCAGTATTTT. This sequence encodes CASRIGSVEDTQYF.

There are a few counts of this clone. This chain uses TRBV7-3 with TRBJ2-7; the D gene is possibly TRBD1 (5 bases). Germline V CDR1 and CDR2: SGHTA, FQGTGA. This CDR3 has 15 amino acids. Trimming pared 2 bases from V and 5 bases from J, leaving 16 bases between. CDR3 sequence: CASSLGVGVGHEQYF. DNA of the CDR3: TGTGCCAGCAGCTTAGGGGTAGGGGTAGGCCACGAGCAGTACTTC. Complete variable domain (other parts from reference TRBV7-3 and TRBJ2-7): GAGVSQTPSNKVTEKGKYVELRCDPISGHTALYWYRQSLGQGPEFLIYFQGTGAADDSGLPNDRFFAVRPEGSVSTLKIQRTERGDSAVYLCASSLGVGVGHEQYFGPGTRLTVT.

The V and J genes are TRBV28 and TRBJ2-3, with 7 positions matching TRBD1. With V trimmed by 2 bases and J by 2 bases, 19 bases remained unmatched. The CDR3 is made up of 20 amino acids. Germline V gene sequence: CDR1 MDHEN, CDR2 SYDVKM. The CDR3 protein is CASSLPPIRLNRGSTDTQYF. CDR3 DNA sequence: TGTGCCAGCAGTTTACCCCCCATCCGTCTTAACAGGGGCTCCACAGATACGCAGTATTTT. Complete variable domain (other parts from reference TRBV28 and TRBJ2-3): DVKVTQSSRYLVKRTGEKVFLECVQDMDHENMFWYRQDPGLGLRLIYFSYDVKMKEKGDIPEGYSVSREKKERFSLILESASTNQTSMYLCASSLPPIRLNRGSTDTQYFGPGTRLTVL.

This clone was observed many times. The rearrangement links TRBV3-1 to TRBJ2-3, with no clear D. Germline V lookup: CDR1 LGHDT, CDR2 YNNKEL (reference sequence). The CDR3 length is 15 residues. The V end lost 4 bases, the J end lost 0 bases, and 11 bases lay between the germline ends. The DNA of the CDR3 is TGTGCCAGCAGCCCGGTTCGAAGTAGCACAGATACGCAGTATTTT. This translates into CASSPVRSSTDTQYF.

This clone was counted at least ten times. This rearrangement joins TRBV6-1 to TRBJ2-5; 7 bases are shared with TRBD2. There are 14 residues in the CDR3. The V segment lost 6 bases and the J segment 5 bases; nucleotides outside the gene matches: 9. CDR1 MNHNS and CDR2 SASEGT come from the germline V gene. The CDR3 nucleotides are TGTGCCAGCAGCACGGGAGGCTCTAAGGAGACCCAGTACTTC. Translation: CASSTGGSKETQYF.

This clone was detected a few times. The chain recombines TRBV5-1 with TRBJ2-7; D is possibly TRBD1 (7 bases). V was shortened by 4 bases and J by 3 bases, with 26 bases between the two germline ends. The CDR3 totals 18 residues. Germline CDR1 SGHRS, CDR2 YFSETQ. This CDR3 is CASSLFGGQQGISYEQYF. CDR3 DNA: TGCGCCAGCAGCCTATTTGGGGGGCAACAGGGGATAAGCTACGAGCAGTACTTC. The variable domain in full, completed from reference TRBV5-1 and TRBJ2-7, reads KAGVTQTPRYLIKTRGQQVTLSCSPISGHRSVSWYQQTPGQGLQFLFEYFSETQRNKGNFPGRFSGRQFSNSRSEMNVSTLELGDSALYLCASSLFGGQQGISYEQYFGPGTRLTVT.

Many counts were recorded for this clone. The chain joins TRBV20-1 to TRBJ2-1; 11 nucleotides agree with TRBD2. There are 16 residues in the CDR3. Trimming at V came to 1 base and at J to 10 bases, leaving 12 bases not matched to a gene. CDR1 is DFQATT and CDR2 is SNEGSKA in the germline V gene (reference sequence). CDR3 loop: CSARAPFETSGIEQFF. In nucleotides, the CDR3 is TGCAGTGCTAGAGCACCATTCGAGACTAGCGGGATAGAGCAGTTCTTC.

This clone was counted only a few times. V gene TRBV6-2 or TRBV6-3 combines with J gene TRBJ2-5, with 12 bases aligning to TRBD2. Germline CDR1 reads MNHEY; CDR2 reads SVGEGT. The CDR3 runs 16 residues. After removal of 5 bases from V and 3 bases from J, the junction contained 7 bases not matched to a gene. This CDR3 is CASSGEGLAGKETQYF. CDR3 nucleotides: TGTGCCAGCAGTGGAGAAGGACTAGCGGGAAAAGAGACCCAGTACTTC.

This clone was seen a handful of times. The CDR3 coding sequence is TGTGCCAGTAGTATCGGCGGATCGCAAAGGCAGCCCCAGCATTTT. Translating it yields CASSIGGSQRQPQHF. The V gene is TRBV19, the J gene TRBJ1-5, with D unresolved. This CDR3 has 15 residues. V gave up 3 bases and J gave up 7 bases, with 16 bases separating them. The germline V gene has CDR1 LNHDA and CDR2 SQIVND (reference sequence). The whole variable domain, remainder taken from reference TRBV19 and TRBJ1-5, is DGGITQSPKYLFRKEGQNVTLSCEQNLNHDAMYWYRQDPGQGLRLIYYSQIVNDFQKGDIAEGYSVSREKKESFPLTVTSAQKNPTAFYLCASSIGGSQRQPQHFGDGTRLSIL.